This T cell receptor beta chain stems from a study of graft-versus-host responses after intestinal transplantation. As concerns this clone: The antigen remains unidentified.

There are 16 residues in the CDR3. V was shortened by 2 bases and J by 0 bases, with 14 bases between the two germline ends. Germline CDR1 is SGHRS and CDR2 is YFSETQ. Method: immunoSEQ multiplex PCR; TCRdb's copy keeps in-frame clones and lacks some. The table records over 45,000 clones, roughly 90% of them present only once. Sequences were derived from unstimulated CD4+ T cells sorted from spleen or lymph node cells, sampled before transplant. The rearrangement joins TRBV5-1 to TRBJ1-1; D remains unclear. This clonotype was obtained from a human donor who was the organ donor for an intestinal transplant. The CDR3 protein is CASSLTNGLMNTEAFF. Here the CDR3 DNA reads TGCGCCAGCAGCTTAACAAATGGACTTATGAACACTGAAGCTTTCTTT.